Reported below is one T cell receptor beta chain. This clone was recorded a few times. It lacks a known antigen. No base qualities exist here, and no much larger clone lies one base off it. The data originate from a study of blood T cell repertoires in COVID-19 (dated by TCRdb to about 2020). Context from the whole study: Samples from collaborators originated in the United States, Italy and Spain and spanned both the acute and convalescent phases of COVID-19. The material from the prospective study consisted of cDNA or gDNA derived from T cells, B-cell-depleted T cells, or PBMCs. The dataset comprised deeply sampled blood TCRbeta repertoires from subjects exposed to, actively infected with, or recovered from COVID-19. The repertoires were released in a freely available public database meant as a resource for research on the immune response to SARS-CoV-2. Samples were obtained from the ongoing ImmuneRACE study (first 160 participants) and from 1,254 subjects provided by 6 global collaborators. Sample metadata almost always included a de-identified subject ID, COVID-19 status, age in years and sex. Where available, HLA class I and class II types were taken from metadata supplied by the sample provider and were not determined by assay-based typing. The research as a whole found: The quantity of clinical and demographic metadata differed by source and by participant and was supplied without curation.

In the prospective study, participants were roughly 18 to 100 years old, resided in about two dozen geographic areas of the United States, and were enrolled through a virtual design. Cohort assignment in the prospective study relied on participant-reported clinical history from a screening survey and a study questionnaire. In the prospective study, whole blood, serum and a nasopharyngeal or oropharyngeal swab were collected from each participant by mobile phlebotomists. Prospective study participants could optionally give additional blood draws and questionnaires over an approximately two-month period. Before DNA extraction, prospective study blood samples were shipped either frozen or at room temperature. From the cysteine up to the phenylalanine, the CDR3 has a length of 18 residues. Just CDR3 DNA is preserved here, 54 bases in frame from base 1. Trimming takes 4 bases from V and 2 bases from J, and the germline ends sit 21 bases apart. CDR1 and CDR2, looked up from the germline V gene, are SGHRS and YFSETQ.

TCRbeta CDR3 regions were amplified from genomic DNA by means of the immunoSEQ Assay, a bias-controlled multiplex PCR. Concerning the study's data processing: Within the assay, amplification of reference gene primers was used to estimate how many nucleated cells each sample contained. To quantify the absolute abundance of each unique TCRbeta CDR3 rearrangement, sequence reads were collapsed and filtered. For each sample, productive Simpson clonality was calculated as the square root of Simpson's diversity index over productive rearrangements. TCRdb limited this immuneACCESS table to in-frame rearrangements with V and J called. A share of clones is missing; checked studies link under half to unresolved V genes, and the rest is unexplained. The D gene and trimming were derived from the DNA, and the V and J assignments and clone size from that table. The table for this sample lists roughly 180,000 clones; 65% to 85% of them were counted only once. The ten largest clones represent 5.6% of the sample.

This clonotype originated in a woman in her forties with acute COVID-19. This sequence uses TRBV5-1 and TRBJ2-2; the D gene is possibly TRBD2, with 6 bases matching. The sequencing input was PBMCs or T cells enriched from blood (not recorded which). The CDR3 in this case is CASSPAPLGGVNTGELFF. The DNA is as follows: TGCGCCAGCAGCCCCGCACCTCTAGGAGGGGTTAACACCGGGGAGCTGTTTTTT.